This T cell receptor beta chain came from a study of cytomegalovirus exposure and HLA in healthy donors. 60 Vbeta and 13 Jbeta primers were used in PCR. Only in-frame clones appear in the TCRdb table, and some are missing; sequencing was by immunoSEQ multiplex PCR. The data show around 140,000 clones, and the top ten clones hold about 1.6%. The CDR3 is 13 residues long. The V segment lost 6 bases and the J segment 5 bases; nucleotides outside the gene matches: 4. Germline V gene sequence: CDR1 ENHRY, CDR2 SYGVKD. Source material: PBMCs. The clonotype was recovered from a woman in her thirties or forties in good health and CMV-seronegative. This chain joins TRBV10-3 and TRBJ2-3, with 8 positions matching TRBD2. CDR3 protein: CAIRTGGGDTQYF. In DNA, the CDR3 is TGTGCCATCAGGACGGGGGGGGGAGATACGCAGTATTTT.